This T cell receptor beta chain originates from a study of a mutant IDH1 vaccine in newly diagnosed glioma. Study in general: The initiation of vaccination occurred 4-6 weeks after radiotherapy alone, or with temozolomide cycles. Patients previously underwent radiotherapy, temozolomide, or both, and most underwent both.

This sample's time point: week 47, end of study. Every single dose of the vaccine, 300 ug of mutant IDH1 20-mer peptide, came with topical imiquimod. Here immunoSEQ multiplex PCR was the method, and the copy in TCRdb shows in-frame clones only, minus some. The data show around 60,000 clones, roughly four fifths seen once. Note on this clone: Its antigen is still unknown.

The origin of this receptor is a man aged 30 to 39 with glioma. The source material was PBMCs, sampled from a glioma patient whose treatment included an IDH1 peptide vaccine.

CDR3 residues: CASSFGAFGSYTEAFF. CDR3 DNA sequence: TGTGCCAGCAGTTTCGGGGCATTCGGGAGCTACACTGAAGCTTTCTTT. The chain joins TRBV28 to TRBJ1-1, with D tentatively TRBD1 (5 bases). This CDR3 region has 16 residues. The V gene's germline CDR1 is MDHEN and CDR2 SYDVKM. V lost 3 bases to trimming and J lost 3 bases, with 17 bases between them.